This T cell receptor beta chain was sequenced during a study of T-cell reconstitution after alpha-beta-depleted transplantation in children. Whole-study results and caveats: By about two months after transplant, alpha-beta T cells reportedly arose from several hundred graft clones that had expanded. The main origin of T-cell counts and diversity one year after transplant was newly produced T cells.

V was pared by 7 bases and J by 4 bases, with 16 bases between. Per the germline V gene, CDR1 is SGHAT and CDR2 is FQNNGV. This CDR3 region has 14 residues. During its preparation, the TCRbeta library received unique molecular identifiers. MiXCR, applied by TCRdb to the PCR reads, yields one record per CDR3 protein. The sample has some 830,000 distinct CDR3 sequences; approximately 15% are singletons. Concerning this clonotype: Its antigen remains unknown.

The sequence was collected from a male patient younger than 18 who had a stem cell transplant for acute lymphoblastic leukemia, so the T cells may come from the graft donor. The sequencing here drew on PBMCs, mostly from graft donor cells, taken 360 days after TCRalphabeta/CD19-depleted stem cell transplant. This sequence joins TRBV11-2 and TRBJ1-1, with a weak D call TRBD1 (6 bases). As DNA, the CDR3 is TGTGCCAGCATCCCGGACAGCCGCAGCACTGAAGCTTTCTTT. Translating gives CASIPDSRSTEAFF.